The 17 T cell receptor beta chains below come from one sample, sequenced in a study of T-cell reconstitution after alpha-beta-depleted transplantation in children. Unique molecular identifiers were built into the TCRbeta library. Each CDR3 protein is one row after TCRdb ran MiXCR on the PCR reads. The sample comprises some 340,000 distinct CDR3 sequences, approximately 10% of which are singletons, and 2% to 3% rests with the top ten. The specimen was PBMCs from the stem cell graft donor, collected from the stem cell graft. The receptors originated from a human donor who donated a stem cell graft to a child with acute lymphoblastic leukemia.

This clonotype appeared a few times. CDR3 DNA: TGCGCCAGCAGCTACACCCTAGCGACGGAGAATGAGCAGTTCTTC. Translation: CASSYTLATENEQFF. The chain employs TRBV5-1 and TRBJ2-1, with D possibly matching TRBD2 (6 bases). CDR3 length: 15 residues. Trimming pared 3 bases from V and 7 bases from J, leaving 17 bases between. Germline V gene lookup returns CDR1 SGHRS and CDR2 YFSETQ.

V and J are TRBV7-9 and TRBJ2-5, with D hard to call. The CDR3 covers 13 residues. From germline, CDR1 is SEHNR and CDR2 FQNEAQ (reference sequence). Trimming removed 1 base from V and 7 bases from J, with 10 bases in between. The CDR3 DNA reads as TGTGCCAGCAGCTTAGAACTATCTGGGACCCAGTACTTC. Protein: CASSLELSGTQYF.

There are a few counts of this clonotype. V is TRBV3-1 and J is TRBJ1-1; TRBD1 matches at 9 bases. V was pared by 3 bases and J by 5 bases, with 7 bases of the junction left unmatched. Germline V gives CDR1 LGHDT, CDR2 YNNKEL (reference sequence). This CDR3 has 15 amino acids. This CDR3 reads CASSHRTGVGTEAFF. The CDR3, as DNA: TGTGCCAGCAGCCACAGGACAGGGGTTGGTACTGAAGCTTTCTTT.

This clonotype was seen ten or more times. The genes are TRBV4-2 and TRBJ2-1, with a possible D match to TRBD1 (6 bases). With 0 bases removed from V and 10 bases from J, the gap between germline ends came to 19 bases. Germline V lookup: CDR1 LGHNA, CDR2 YNFKEQ. This CDR3 is 16 amino acids long. CDR3 in DNA: TGTGCCAGCAGCCAAGAATGGCTAGGGGGTTCTTTAGAGCAGTTCTTC. As protein: CASSQEWLGGSLEQFF.

In this sample, this clonotype turned up a few times. The chain has TRBV20-1 and TRBJ2-3; 9 bases map to TRBD2. Trimming took 2 bases from V and 2 from J; bases not matched to a gene: 5. Germline V gene data show CDR1 as DFQATT and CDR2 as SNEGSKA (reference sequence). This CDR3 is built from 15 residues. Here the CDR3 reads CSARSPSGVTDTQYF. CDR3 sequence (DNA): TGCAGTGCTAGATCCCCTAGCGGGGTCACAGATACGCAGTATTTT.

The chain combines TRBV11-2 with TRBJ2-1; TRBD2 aligns across 8 bases. Germline V gene sequence: CDR1 SGHAT, CDR2 FQNNGV. This CDR3 has 16 amino acids. Germline trimming cut 0 bases from V and 4 bases from J; bases unmatched to any gene: 5. CDR3 DNA sequence: TGTGCCAGCAGCTTAGATGCTAGCGGGTTTTACAATGAGCAGTTCTTC. Protein: CASSLDASGFYNEQFF.

This clonotype has a count of ten or more. The genes are TRBV6-2 or TRBV6-3 and TRBJ2-4, with D tentatively TRBD2 (6 bases). This CDR3 has 15 residues. Germline CDR1 MNHEY, CDR2 SVGEGT. V gave up 5 bases and J gave up 1 base, with 12 bases separating them. Here the CDR3 reads CASSGGSTAKNIQYF. The DNA of the CDR3 is TGTGCCAGCAGTGGGGGGTCGACGGCCAAAAACATTCAGTACTTC.

This clonotype was picked up a small number of times. The J gene is TRBJ2-3, the V gene TRBV12-3 or TRBV12-4, with a possible D match to TRBD1 (5 bases). V dropped 4 bases and J dropped 2 bases, with 10 bases sitting between them. This CDR3 contains 14 residues. The CDR3 nucleotides are TGTGCCAGCAGTTGGGCAGGGCACACAGATACGCAGTATTTT. Translating it yields CASSWAGHTDTQYF.

This clonotype came up many times. V usage is TRBV4-2 and J usage is TRBJ2-1; 11 nucleotides match TRBD2. J gave up 0 bases and V 4 bases, and 8 bases lay outside the gene matches. Germline V CDR1 and CDR2: LGHNA, YNFKEQ. The CDR3 is made up of 18 amino acids. Written as DNA, the CDR3 is TGTGCCAGCAGCCTCAAGGTCCTAGCGGGAGGCTCCTACAATGAGCAGTTCTTC. Residues: CASSLKVLAGGSYNEQFF.

This clonotype was seen a handful of times. The rearrangement uses TRBV12-3 or TRBV12-4 and TRBJ2-6, with unresolved D. Deletions cut 3 bases from V and 4 bases from J, with 10 bases between. The CDR3 contains 15 residues. CDR3 sequence (DNA): TGTGCCAGCAGTTTGTCCTCTGGAGGGGCCAACGTCCTGACTTTC. Its protein product is CASSLSSGGANVLTF.

This clonotype was counted between two and nine times. The chain recombines TRBV4-2 with TRBJ2-7; D is unresolved. Germline V CDR1 and CDR2: LGHNA, YNFKEQ. V was trimmed by 1 base and J by 6 bases, leaving 10 bases between them. This CDR3 has 13 residues. CDR3 protein: CASSQGAGSEQYF. The CDR3 bases are TGTGCCAGCAGCCAAGGGGCCGGGTCCGAGCAGTACTTC.

The V call is TRBV5-1, the J call TRBJ1-5; unclear D gene. CDR3 length: 15 residues. V was clipped by 1 base and J by 5 bases, with 13 bases between them. The germline V gene encodes CDR1 SGHRS and CDR2 YFSETQ. The chain's CDR3 is CASSLSSPGDQPQHF. Written as DNA, the CDR3 is TGCGCCAGCAGCTTGTCTTCTCCAGGTGATCAGCCCCAGCATTTT.

There are many counts of this clonotype. The chain recombines TRBV5-6 with TRBJ2-5; possibly TRBD1 for D (6 bases). The CDR3 sequence is 14 residues long. V dropped 0 bases and J dropped 5 bases, with 11 bases sitting between them. Germline V CDR1 and CDR2: SGHDT, YYEEEE. The DNA for the CDR3 is TGTGCCAGCAGCTTGGCGGGACATAGGGAGACCCAGTACTTC. This codes for CASSLAGHRETQYF. The complete variable domain, with remaining parts taken from reference TRBV5-6 and TRBJ2-5, reads DAGVTQSPTHLIKTRGQQVTLRCSPKSGHDTVSWYQQALGQGPQFIFQYYEEEERQRGNFPDRFSGHQFPNYSSELNVNALLLGDSALYLCASSLAGHRETQYFGPGTRLLVL.

This sequence joins TRBV6-2 or TRBV6-3 and TRBJ2-2; no firm D call. Looked up from germline, CDR1 is MNHEY and CDR2 is SVGEGT. Trimming took off 2 bases at V and 2 bases at J, with 9 bases between the two ends. The CDR3 runs 15 residues. The CDR3 protein is CASSYLRTNTGELFF. The DNA for the CDR3 is TGTGCCAGCAGTTACCTGCGTACTAACACCGGGGAGCTGTTTTTT.

The rearrangement joins TRBV28 to TRBJ1-3; maybe TRBD1 (6 bases). The ends were cut back, 3 bases at V and 2 bases at J, with 29 bases in the middle. There are 21 residues in the CDR3. Germline loops: CDR1 MDHEN, CDR2 SYDVKM. The CDR3 loop is CASSFSPGGEGGQRAGNTIYF. In nucleotides, the CDR3 is TGTGCCAGCAGTTTTTCTCCGGGCGGAGAGGGGGGGCAGCGAGCTGGAAACACCATATATTTT.

This clonotype was counted only a few times. The chain has TRBV30 and TRBJ1-2; the D gene is possibly TRBD1 (6 bases). CDR1 GTSNPN and CDR2 SVGIG come from the germline V gene (reference sequence). There are 18 residues in the CDR3. V was cut by 0 bases and J by 3 bases, with 23 bases left in between. The CDR3: CAWSVSPKGDPRDYGYTF. In DNA form, the CDR3 reads TGTGCCTGGAGTGTATCTCCTAAGGGGGACCCACGGGACTATGGCTACACCTTC.

In its sample, this clonotype was seen many times. The V and J genes are TRBV9 and TRBJ2-3; no reliable D call. Germline CDR1 and CDR2: SGDLS and YYNGEE. The CDR3 has 14 residues. Trimming took off 1 base at V and 1 base at J, with 7 bases between the two ends. The CDR3 loop reads CASSVSGRTDTQYF. CDR3 DNA sequence: TGTGCCAGCAGCGTAAGTGGCCGCACAGATACGCAGTATTTT.